Below are 24 T cell receptor beta chains sequenced from a single sample in a study of radiotherapy plus CTLA-4 blockade in lung cancer. Profiled with immunoSEQ multiplex PCR; TCRdb holds only in-frame clones, not every one. The sample shows about 62,000 clones, roughly three quarters of them seen only once. The material sequenced was peripheral blood, taken from a patient treated with radiotherapy plus ipilimumab. Receptors were obtained from a human donor with non-small cell lung cancer who had a complete response to radiotherapy plus ipilimumab.

This rearrangement joins TRBV6-1 to TRBJ1-1; D gene ambiguous. The V and J ends lost 11 bases and 1 base respectively, with 8 bases between them. The CDR3 length is 11 residues. Germline CDR1 is MNHNS and CDR2 is SASEGT. The DNA for the CDR3 is TGTGCCTCCCAGTCGAACACTGAAGCTTTCTTT. It translates to CASQSNTEAFF.

This clone is medium-sized in the sample. This chain links TRBV4-1 with TRBJ1-1; D is ambiguous. V was cut by 0 bases and J by 11 bases, with 10 bases left in between. Germline CDR1 and CDR2: MGHRA and YSYEKL. The length of the CDR3 is 12 residues. The CDR3 DNA sequence: TGCGCCAGCAGCCAAGATTTGAGGGAGGCTTTCTTT. Encoded protein: CASSQDLREAFF.

The chain links TRBV14 to TRBJ1-5, with D perhaps TRBD1 (6 bases). Trimming pared 0 bases from V and 4 bases from J, leaving 16 bases between. Germline V gene data show CDR1 as SGHDN and CDR2 as FVKESK. CDR3 size: 17 residues. The CDR3 spells CASSQDLLTGTNQPQHF. The CDR3 DNA reads as TGTGCCAGCAGCCAAGATCTGCTAACAGGGACGAATCAGCCCCAGCATTTT. Supplemented by reference TRBV14 and TRBJ1-5, the full variable domain reads EAGVTQFPSHSVIEKGQTVTLRCDPISGHDNLYWYRRVMGKEIKFLLHFVKESKQDESGMPNNRFLAERTGGTYSTLKVQPAELEDSGVYFCASSQDLLTGTNQPQHFGDGTRLSIL.

This clone was recorded only once. The rearrangement joins TRBV19 to TRBJ2-3; the match to TRBD1 covers 7 bases. V was pared by 3 bases and J by 2 bases, with 8 bases of the junction left unmatched. Germline CDR1 reads LNHDA; CDR2 reads SQIVND (reference sequence). The CDR3 length is 16 residues. CDR3 region: CASSMSGGQPTDTQYF. The CDR3, as DNA: TGTGCCAGTAGTATGTCAGGGGGACAGCCCACAGATACGCAGTATTTT.

The V gene is TRBV11-2, the J gene TRBJ2-7; 8 bases match TRBD2. The CDR3 is 17 amino acids. CDR1 and CDR2 (germline): SGHAT, FQNNGV. J gave up 2 bases and V 1 base, and 10 bases lay outside the gene matches. The DNA for the CDR3 is TGTGCCAGCAGCTTAGTGTCAGGGACTAGAGCCACCTACGAGCAGTACTTC. It is translated as CASSLVSGTRATYEQYF.

V is TRBV4-3 and J is TRBJ2-7, with 8 bases that match TRBD1. V lost 4 bases and J lost 5; bases outside the gene matches: 7. CDR1 LGHNA and CDR2 YSLEER come from the germline V gene. CDR3 size: 14 residues. The CDR3 DNA sequence: TGCGCCAGCAGCCGAGCGGACAGGGTAGACGAGCAGTACTTC. Translating it yields CASSRADRVDEQYF.

The chain couples TRBV6-1 to TRBJ1-1; tentative D call: TRBD1 (5 bases). Germline V lookup: CDR1 MNHNS, CDR2 SASEGT. This CDR3 is 13 amino acids long. V was shortened by 0 bases and J by 4 bases, with 6 bases between the two germline ends. The CDR3 is CASSEAQGTEAFF. CDR3 coding DNA: TGTGCCAGCAGTGAAGCGCAGGGCACTGAAGCTTTCTTT.

The chain has TRBV7-8 and TRBJ1-5, with TRBD1 as a possible D gene (5 bases). V was shortened by 5 bases and J by 6 bases, with 20 bases between the two germline ends. CDR1 is SGHVS and CDR2 is FQNEAQ in the germline V gene. CDR3 length: 16 amino acids. Written as DNA, the CDR3 is TGTGCCAGCAGCCCTTCGCCGGGGGGGGTAGGTCAGCCCCAGCATTTT. Protein sequence: CASSPSPGGVGQPQHF.

The sample holds a few counts of this clone. This chain connects TRBV6-6 to TRBJ2-5; 13 bases agree with TRBD2. The CDR3 has 15 amino acids. The germline V gene has CDR1 MNHNY and CDR2 SVGAGI (reference sequence). With V trimmed by 5 bases and J by 2 bases, 2 bases remained unmatched. CDR3 coding DNA: TGTGCCAGCAGTACTAGCGGGGGGGGACAAGAGACCCAGTACTTC. It codes for CASSTSGGGQETQYF.

V and J are TRBV5-1 and TRBJ1-1, with D hard to call. The CDR3 extends over 15 amino acids. V was trimmed by 3 bases and J by 1 base, leaving 13 bases between them. Looked up from germline, CDR1 is SGHRS and CDR2 is YFSETQ. The CDR3 DNA is TGCGCCAGCAGCTCCCCTCGGGGAGGGAACACTGAAGCTTTCTTT. It encodes CASSSPRGGNTEAFF.

The CDR3 sequence is CASSLDSGAAGELFF. Written as DNA, the CDR3 is TGTGCCAGCAGCTTAGATAGCGGGGCCGCCGGGGAGCTGTTTTTT. This chain joins TRBV7-2 and TRBJ2-2; the match to TRBD2 covers 8 bases. V was pared by 1 base and J by 6 bases, with 4 bases of the junction left unmatched. Germline V gives CDR1 SGHTA, CDR2 FQGNSA. The CDR3 is 15 amino acids.

J is TRBJ1-2 and V is TRBV6-5; the match to TRBD1 covers 9 bases. CDR1 MNHEY and CDR2 SVGAGI come from the germline V gene. The V gene end was trimmed by 6 bases and the J gene end by 8 bases; junction bases not matched to a gene: 13. The CDR3 extends over 15 amino acids. In DNA form, the CDR3 reads TGTGCCAGCAGCAATACCGGGACAGGGTTTCGAGGCTACACCTTC. Translation: CASSNTGTGFRGYTF.

V is TRBV28 and J is TRBJ1-2; 11 nucleotides align to TRBD1. V shed 6 bases, J shed 7 bases, and the junction held 10 bases outside the gene matches. CDR3 length: 15 residues. Germline V lookup: CDR1 MDHEN, CDR2 SYDVKM. CDR3 protein: CASSSAGTGGGGYTF. The CDR3 nucleotides read TGTGCCAGCAGCTCGGCCGGGACAGGGGGAGGTGGCTACACCTTC.

The chain employs TRBV5-1 and TRBJ2-5; a weak D match, TRBD2 (6 bases). The J call could be wrong; TRBJ2-7 is a better fit for the DNA end. The CDR3 totals 16 residues. Germline V gene data show CDR1 as SGHRS and CDR2 as YFSETQ. CDR3 bases: TGCGCCAGCAGCTTGGCCGGAGGGCGCGAGAACTACGAGCAGTACTTC. Its protein is CASSLAGGRENYEQYF.

The chain employs TRBV28 and TRBJ2-7, with TRBD2 identical over 7 bases. The CDR3 is made up of 17 amino acids. From germline, CDR1 is MDHEN and CDR2 SYDVKM. V lost 3 bases, J lost 1 base, and 12 bases stayed unmatched. As DNA, the CDR3 is TGTGCCAGCAGTTTTATATGGGGGGGTACATTTTCCTACGAGCAGTACTTC. It codes for CASSFIWGGTFSYEQYF. The full variable domain, its missing parts supplied by reference TRBV28 and TRBJ2-7, is DVKVTQSSRYLVKRTGEKVFLECVQDMDHENMFWYRQDPGLGLRLIYFSYDVKMKEKGDIPEGYSVSREKKERFSLILESASTNQTSMYLCASSFIWGGTFSYEQYFGPGTRLTVT.

This clone has just a few counts. The chain joins TRBV7-8 to TRBJ2-7, with a tentative D call TRBD1 (7 bases). In germline, CDR1 is SGHVS, CDR2 FQNEAQ. Trimming removed 7 bases at V and 5 bases at J, with 18 bases between. The CDR3 spans 14 residues. CDR3 bases: TGTGCCAGCAACCTCGGAGGGGGCGGGAACGAGCAGTACTTC. Translation: CASNLGGGGNEQYF.

The V gene is TRBV23-1, the J gene TRBJ1-4; D may be TRBD1 (6 bases). TRBV23-1 is given ORF status, its function remaining uncertain. The germline V and J ends were trimmed by 8 bases and 8 bases, with 21 bases remaining between them. The CDR3 loop spans 15 amino acids. CDR3 in amino acids: CASWKMTGQTEKLFF. CDR3 nucleotides: TGCGCCAGCTGGAAGATGACCGGACAGACCGAAAAACTGTTTTTT.

The chain is built from TRBV30 and TRBJ1-2; 8 bases are a match to TRBD1. There are 15 residues in the CDR3. The germline gives CDR1 GTSNPN, CDR2 SVGIG (reference sequence). After removal of 0 bases from V and 4 bases from J, the junction contained 7 bases not matched to a gene. Written as DNA, the CDR3 is TGTGCCTGGAGTGTAGGGTACGGGACAGGCTATGGCTACACCTTC. Protein sequence: CAWSVGYGTGYGYTF.

This chain connects TRBV7-8 to TRBJ1-4; D uncertain. Germline lookup yields CDR1 SGHVS and CDR2 FQNEAQ. The CDR3 covers 15 residues. Trimming stripped 3 bases from V and 8 bases from J, with 16 bases between. The chain's CDR3 is CASSFGRRVGEKLFF. The CDR3 DNA reads TGTGCCAGCAGCTTTGGTCGGAGGGTCGGGGAAAAACTGTTTTTT.

The genes are TRBV7-6 and TRBJ2-7; D not resolved. Germline V gene data show CDR1 as SGHVS and CDR2 as FNYEAQ. V lost 5 bases and J 6 bases, leaving 14 bases between the germline ends. The CDR3 loop spans 13 amino acids. The CDR3 sequence: CASSPSRVGEQYF. For the CDR3, the DNA is TGTGCCAGCAGCCCAAGTCGGGTCGGCGAGCAGTACTTC.

In its sample, this clone was seen a few times. The genes are TRBV6-1 and TRBJ1-5, with 7 bases fitting TRBD1. This CDR3 spans 14 amino acids. V gave up 7 bases and J gave up 3 bases; unmatched junction bases: 6. The germline gives CDR1 MNHNS, CDR2 SASEGT. The CDR3 sequence: CASKEQGNNQPQHF. The CDR3 coding sequence is TGTGCCAGCAAGGAACAGGGGAACAATCAGCCCCAGCATTTT.

This chain links TRBV6-6 with TRBJ2-7, with TRBD2 as a possible D gene (5 bases). With 0 bases removed from V and 2 bases from J, the gap between germline ends came to 14 bases. The CDR3 runs 16 residues. Germline CDR1 is MNHNY and CDR2 is SVGAGI (reference sequence). For the CDR3, the DNA is TGTGCCAGCAGTTACTCTGGGCGGGCGACTACCTACGAGCAGTACTTC. It yields the protein CASSYSGRATTYEQYF.

This chain links TRBV25-1 with TRBJ2-5; the D gene is possibly TRBD1 (5 bases). CDR3 length: 14 amino acids. Trimming left V 4 bases short and J 1 base short, with 10 bases between. Germline assignment: CDR1 MGHDK and CDR2 SYGVNS. This chain's CDR3 is CASSGQPLQETQYF. In DNA form, the CDR3 reads TGTGCCAGCAGTGGACAGCCGCTCCAAGAGACCCAGTACTTC.

This chain uses TRBV14 with TRBJ2-3, with D perhaps TRBD2 (8 bases). The germline gives CDR1 SGHDN, CDR2 FVKESK. This CDR3 has 16 residues. V was clipped by 2 bases and J by 2 bases, with 14 bases between them. For the CDR3, the DNA is TGTGCCAGCAGCCAAATAGCGGGACAGAACACAGATACGCAGTATTTT. The encoded protein is CASSQIAGQNTDTQYF.